These 6 T cell receptor beta chains were sequenced from one sample in a study of blood T cell repertoires in COVID-19. TCRdb's copy holds only in-frame clones and misses some; the assay was immunoSEQ multiplex PCR. The sample contains about 170,000 clones, roughly 91% of which appear only once. Sequenced sample: peripheral blood. The receptors come from a man over 45 who had recovered from COVID-19.

This clone was found a few times. DNA of the CDR3: TGTGCCAGCAGTGGACAGGGGGCTTGGGAGCGAGCTTTCTTT. Protein product: CASSGQGAWERAFF. The V call is TRBV2, the J call TRBJ1-1; TRBD1 matches 10 bases. CDR1 is SNHLY, CDR2 FYNNEI, per germline. After removal of 4 bases from V and 10 bases from J, the junction contained 9 bases not matched to a gene. The CDR3 totals 14 residues.

The chain employs TRBV19 and TRBJ2-7; D is perhaps TRBD1 (5 bases). V was trimmed by 7 bases and J by 0 bases, leaving 10 bases between them. Per the germline V gene, CDR1 is LNHDA and CDR2 is SQIVND (reference sequence). CDR3 size: 13 residues. CDR3 sequence reads: CASNIQGSYEQYF. The CDR3 coding sequence is TGTGCCAGTAACATTCAGGGCTCCTACGAGCAGTACTTC.

This chain uses TRBV19 with TRBJ2-1; perhaps TRBD1 as D (6 bases). This CDR3 comprises 14 residues. V lost 5 bases to trimming and J lost 3 bases, with 11 bases between them. The germline CDR1 and CDR2 sequences are LNHDA and SQIVND (reference sequence). This chain's CDR3 is CASSVGTIYNEQFF. The DNA of the CDR3 is TGTGCCAGTAGTGTAGGGACAATCTACAATGAGCAGTTCTTC.

The chain combines TRBV6-2 or TRBV6-3 with TRBJ2-1; possibly TRBD1 for D (5 bases). The germline CDR1 and CDR2 sequences are MNHEY and SVGEGT. Trimming stripped 3 bases from V and 3 bases from J, with 9 bases between. This CDR3 has 14 residues. CDR3 nucleotides: TGTGCCAGCAGTTATATCGGACACTACAATGAGCAGTTCTTC. It encodes CASSYIGHYNEQFF.

The chain combines TRBV7-6 with TRBJ1-5; 8 bases are a match to TRBD1. The J segment lost 6 bases and the V segment lost 5 bases, leaving 6 bases of the junction unmatched. Germline CDR1 is SGHVS and CDR2 is FNYEAQ. The CDR3 totals 14 residues. The CDR3 DNA sequence: TGTGCCAGCAGCAACACAGGGGGGGGTCAGCCCCAGCATTTT. This codes for CASSNTGGGQPQHF. The full variable domain, its missing parts supplied by reference TRBV7-6 and TRBJ1-5, is GAGVSQSPRYKVTKRGQDVALRCDPISGHVSLYWYRQALGQGPEFLTYFNYEAQQDKSGLPNDRFSAERPEGSISTLTIQRTEQRDSAMYRCASSNTGGGQPQHFGDGTRLSIL.

V usage is TRBV29-1 and J usage is TRBJ1-2, with 7 bases matching TRBD1. Germline CDR1 SQVTM, CDR2 ANQGSEA. Unmatched junction bases numbered 8, after V lost 2 bases and J lost 2 bases. This CDR3 has 15 amino acids. As DNA, the CDR3 is TGCAGCGTTGAATCGGTGAGCAGGGGGAACTATGGCTACACCTTC. Amino acid sequence: CSVESVSRGNYGYTF. The full variable domain, rest sourced from reference TRBV29-1 and TRBJ1-2, is SAVISQKPSRDICQRGTSLTIQCQVDSQVTMMFWYRQQPGQSLTLIATANQGSEATYESGFVIDKFPISRPNLTFSTLTVSNMSPEDSSIYLCSVESVSRGNYGYTFGSGTRLTVV.